A selection of T cell receptor beta chains follows, all from one sample in a study of blood T cells in healthy people across ages. TCRdb passed the 5' RACE reads through MiXCR, listing each CDR3 protein once. This sample yields some 1.8 million distinct CDR3 sequences, of which roughly two fifths are seen a single time; about 21% belongs to the top ten. Sample: blood. The receptors stem from a human donor in good health. Each CDR3 is given with its conserved first and last residue. A D gene is named only where the DNA matches it firmly. Clone size appears in some rows only: once, few, many, or a class for an expanded clone.

v_call: TRBV6-2/TRBV6-3; j_call: TRBJ1-5; clone_size: .; d_call: TRBD1; cdr3_nt: TGTGCCAGCAGTTACATGTGGGCGCGGAGGGGGCATCAGCCCCAGCATTTT; cdr3_aa: CASSYMWARRGHQPQHF
v_call: TRBV7-9; j_call: TRBJ2-1; clone_size: .; d_call: .; cdr3_nt: TGTGCCATAGGGGGGCTTAACAATGAGCAGTTCTTC; cdr3_aa: CAIGGLNNEQFF
v_call: TRBV7-2; j_call: TRBJ2-5; clone_size: .; d_call: .; cdr3_nt: TGTGCCAGCAGCTTAGCGGCTAGTCGGGAGACCCAGTACTTC; cdr3_aa: CASSLAASRETQYF
v_call: TRBV9; j_call: TRBJ2-3; clone_size: many; d_call: .; cdr3_nt: TGCGCCAGCAGCGTACAGGGGGGGACAGATACGCAGTATTTT; cdr3_aa: CASSVQGGTDTQYF
v_call: TRBV20-1; j_call: TRBJ2-7; clone_size: few; d_call: TRBD1; cdr3_nt: TGCAGTGTCTCCGTCCACAGGGGAGCAAGCGAGCAGTACTTC; cdr3_aa: CSVSVHRGASEQYF
v_call: TRBV5-1; j_call: TRBJ2-1; clone_size: .; d_call: .; cdr3_nt: TGCGCCAGCTCAGACACAAGGTCTACAAATCCTTACAATGAGCAGTTCTTC; cdr3_aa: CASSDTRSTNPYNEQFF
v_call: TRBV28; j_call: TRBJ2-7; clone_size: .; d_call: .; cdr3_nt: TGTGCCAGCAGTTCTATCCGCTACGAGCAGTACTTC; cdr3_aa: CASSSIRYEQYF
v_call: TRBV5-1; j_call: TRBJ2-6; clone_size: .; d_call: .; cdr3_nt: TGCGCCAGCAGCTTAGACCCTGGGGCCAACGTCCGGACTTTC; cdr3_aa: CASSLDPGANVRTF
v_call: TRBV12-3/TRBV12-4; j_call: TRBJ2-3; clone_size: few; d_call: TRBD2; cdr3_nt: TGTGCCAGCAGTTTGTCAAGCGGGGGTAGGCAGTATTTT; cdr3_aa: CASSLSSGGRQYF
v_call: TRBV5-1; j_call: TRBJ2-3; clone_size: .; d_call: TRBD1; cdr3_nt: TGCGCCAGCAGCTCGCAGGGGGCGTATCCAGATACGCAGTATTTT; cdr3_aa: CASSSQGAYPDTQYF
v_call: TRBV9; j_call: TRBJ1-2; clone_size: few; d_call: .; cdr3_nt: TGTGCCAGCAGCGTAGACACGGATGGCTACACCTTC; cdr3_aa: CASSVDTDGYTF
v_call: TRBV4-3; j_call: TRBJ2-3; clone_size: .; d_call: .; cdr3_nt: TGCGCCAGCACCAACCAAGACGGGACAGATACGCAGTATTTT; cdr3_aa: CASTNQDGTDTQYF
v_call: TRBV11-2; j_call: TRBJ2-7; clone_size: many; d_call: .; cdr3_nt: TGTGCCAGCAGCCCATCCAGCGAGCAGTACTTC; cdr3_aa: CASSPSSEQYF
v_call: TRBV29-1; j_call: TRBJ2-7; clone_size: few; d_call: .; cdr3_nt: TGCAGCCCGATCCGGGACCAGATCTACGAGCAGTACTTC; cdr3_aa: CSPIRDQIYEQYF
v_call: TRBV20-1; j_call: TRBJ2-3; clone_size: .; d_call: TRBD2; cdr3_nt: TGCAGTGCTAGCGTGTTAGCGGGGGGGCGAGGGAGAAGCACAGATACGCAGTATTTT; cdr3_aa: CSASVLAGGRGRSTDTQYF
v_call: TRBV7-6; j_call: TRBJ1-1; clone_size: .; d_call: .; cdr3_nt: TGTGCCAGCAGCTTAACCTCAGGGTGGGGGAACACTGAAGCTTTCTTT; cdr3_aa: CASSLTSGWGNTEAFF
v_call: TRBV7-2; j_call: TRBJ1-2; clone_size: .; d_call: .; cdr3_nt: TGTGCCAGCAGCTTAGATTTGGGTCGGGACTATGGCTACACCTTC; cdr3_aa: CASSLDLGRDYGYTF
v_call: TRBV12-3/TRBV12-4; j_call: TRBJ1-2; clone_size: .; d_call: TRBD1; cdr3_nt: TGTGCCAGCAGTTGCACCGCCGGGCAGGGGGCATACTATGGCTACACCTTC; cdr3_aa: CASSCTAGQGAYYGYTF
v_call: TRBV20-1; j_call: TRBJ1-5; clone_size: .; d_call: TRBD1; cdr3_nt: TGCAGTGTTTGGGGACAGCTCAATCAGCCCCAGCATTTT; cdr3_aa: CSVWGQLNQPQHF
v_call: TRBV29-1; j_call: TRBJ2-7; clone_size: few; d_call: TRBD2; cdr3_nt: TGCAGCATTCTTACTAGCGGGGGTGTTGACGAGCAGTACTTC; cdr3_aa: CSILTSGGVDEQYF
v_call: TRBV6-1; j_call: TRBJ1-5; clone_size: .; d_call: .; cdr3_nt: TGTGCCAGCAGTGGAGCCATCCGCCGGGACCCATACGGGGGTCGCAATCAGCCCCAGCATTTT; cdr3_aa: CASSGAIRRDPYGGRNQPQHF
v_call: TRBV3-1; j_call: TRBJ2-3; clone_size: .; d_call: TRBD2; cdr3_nt: TGTGCCAGCAGCCAAGTGAATAGCGGGGGTACAGATACGCAGTATTTT; cdr3_aa: CASSQVNSGGTDTQYF
v_call: TRBV20-1; j_call: TRBJ2-7; clone_size: few; d_call: .; cdr3_nt: TGCAGTGCTAGAGATCTAAGGTCGGAGGGACTCGAGCAGTACTTC; cdr3_aa: CSARDLRSEGLEQYF
v_call: TRBV3-1; j_call: TRBJ1-5; clone_size: .; d_call: .; cdr3_nt: TGTGCCAGCAGCCAACAACCGGGTAGCAATCAGCCCCAGCATTTT; cdr3_aa: CASSQQPGSNQPQHF
v_call: TRBV12-3/TRBV12-4; j_call: TRBJ1-4; clone_size: .; d_call: TRBD1; cdr3_nt: TGTGCCAGCAGAACCGGGACAGGGGGTGAAAAACTGTTTTTT; cdr3_aa: CASRTGTGGEKLFF
v_call: TRBV7-2; j_call: TRBJ2-1; clone_size: .; d_call: .; cdr3_nt: TGTGCCAGCAGCTTAGTCGGGCAGCCCTACAATGAGCAGTTCTTC; cdr3_aa: CASSLVGQPYNEQFF
v_call: TRBV9; j_call: TRBJ2-4; clone_size: .; d_call: TRBD2; cdr3_nt: TGTGCCAGCAGCGTAGCGGTTGGGGGGGGTTTAGCCAAAAACATTCAGTACTTC; cdr3_aa: CASSVAVGGGLAKNIQYF
v_call: TRBV12-3/TRBV12-4; j_call: TRBJ2-3; clone_size: .; d_call: .; cdr3_nt: TGTGCCAGCAGTTTGCGGTCCCACACAGATACGCAGTATTTT; cdr3_aa: CASSLRSHTDTQYF
v_call: TRBV5-1; j_call: TRBJ2-5; clone_size: .; d_call: .; cdr3_nt: TGCGCCAGCAGCTTGGGAGGACAGAGAATAGAGACCCAGTACTTC; cdr3_aa: CASSLGGQRIETQYF
v_call: TRBV29-1; j_call: TRBJ1-2; clone_size: .; d_call: TRBD1; cdr3_nt: TGCAGCGTTCTGACAGGGGCCAGGGGATCTAACTATGGCTACACCTTC; cdr3_aa: CSVLTGARGSNYGYTF
v_call: TRBV12-3/TRBV12-4; j_call: TRBJ1-1; clone_size: few; d_call: .; cdr3_nt: TGTGCCAGCAAATCGAAGTACACTGAAGCTTTCTTT; cdr3_aa: CASKSKYTEAFF
v_call: TRBV20-1; j_call: TRBJ1-6; clone_size: once; d_call: TRBD1; cdr3_nt: TGCAGTGCCATCACGGACAGGGATAATTCACCCCTCCACTTT; cdr3_aa: CSAITDRDNSPLHF
v_call: TRBV29-1; j_call: TRBJ2-6; clone_size: few; d_call: TRBD1; cdr3_nt: TGCAGCGTTGCGGGACAGGTTCACGGGGCCAACGTCCTGACTTTC; cdr3_aa: CSVAGQVHGANVLTF
v_call: TRBV29-1; j_call: TRBJ1-2; clone_size: many; d_call: .; cdr3_nt: TGCAGCACGTTGAAGGATGATTATGGCTACACCTTC; cdr3_aa: CSTLKDDYGYTF
v_call: TRBV2; j_call: TRBJ1-6; clone_size: few; d_call: .; cdr3_nt: TGTGCCAGCAGTGAACAGGGCTCCTATAATTCACCCCTCCACTTT; cdr3_aa: CASSEQGSYNSPLHF
v_call: TRBV21-1; j_call: TRBJ2-1; clone_size: few; d_call: .; cdr3_nt: TGTGCCAGCAGCAAATGGGGAGCAGTCGTGAATGAGCAGTTCTTC; cdr3_aa: CASSKWGAVVNEQFF
v_call: TRBV20-1; j_call: TRBJ2-1; clone_size: .; d_call: .; cdr3_nt: TGCAGTGCCACCTTTGACTCCGTTACCGTATACAATGAGCAGTTCTTC; cdr3_aa: CSATFDSVTVYNEQFF
v_call: TRBV4-3; j_call: TRBJ2-7; clone_size: few; d_call: .; cdr3_nt: TGCGCCAGCAGCCAAGGACAGGCGGTTCGCGAGCAGTACTTC; cdr3_aa: CASSQGQAVREQYF